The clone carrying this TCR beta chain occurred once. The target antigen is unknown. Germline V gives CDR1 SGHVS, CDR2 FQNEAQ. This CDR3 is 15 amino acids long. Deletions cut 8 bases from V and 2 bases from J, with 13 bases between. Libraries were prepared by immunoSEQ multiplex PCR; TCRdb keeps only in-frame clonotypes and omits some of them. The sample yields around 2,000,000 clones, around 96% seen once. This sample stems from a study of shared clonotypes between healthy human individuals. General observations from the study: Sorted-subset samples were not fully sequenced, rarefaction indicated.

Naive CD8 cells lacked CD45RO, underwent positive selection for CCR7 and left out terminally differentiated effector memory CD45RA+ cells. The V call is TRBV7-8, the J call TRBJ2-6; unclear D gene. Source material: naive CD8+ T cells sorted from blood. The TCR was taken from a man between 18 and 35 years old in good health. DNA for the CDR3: TGTGCCAGCGCTAGAGTCGTGGCTGGGGCCAACGTCCTGACTTTC. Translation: CASARVVAGANVLTF.